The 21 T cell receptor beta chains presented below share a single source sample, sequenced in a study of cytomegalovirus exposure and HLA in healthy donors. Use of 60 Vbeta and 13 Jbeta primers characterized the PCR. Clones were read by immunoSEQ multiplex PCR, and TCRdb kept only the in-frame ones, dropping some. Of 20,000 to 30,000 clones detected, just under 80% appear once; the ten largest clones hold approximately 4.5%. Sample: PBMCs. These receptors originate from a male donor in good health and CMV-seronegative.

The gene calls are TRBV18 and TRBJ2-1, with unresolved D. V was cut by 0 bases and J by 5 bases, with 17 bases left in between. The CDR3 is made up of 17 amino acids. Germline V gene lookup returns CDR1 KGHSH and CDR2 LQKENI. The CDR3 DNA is TGTGCCAGCTCACCACCGAACATCTTGGTCCAGGACAATGAGCAGTTCTTC. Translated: CASSPPNILVQDNEQFF.

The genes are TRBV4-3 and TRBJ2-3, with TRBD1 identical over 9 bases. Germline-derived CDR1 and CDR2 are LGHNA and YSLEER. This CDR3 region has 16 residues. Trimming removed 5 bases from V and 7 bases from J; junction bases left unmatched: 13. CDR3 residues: CASSGPTNRGRNTQYF. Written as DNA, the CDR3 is TGCGCCAGCAGCGGGCCTACTAACAGGGGGCGAAATACGCAGTATTTT.

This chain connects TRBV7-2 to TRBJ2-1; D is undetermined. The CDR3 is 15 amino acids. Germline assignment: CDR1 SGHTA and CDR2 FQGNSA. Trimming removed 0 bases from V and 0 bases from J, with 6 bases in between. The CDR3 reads CASSLAGVSYNEQFF. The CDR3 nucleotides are TGTGCCAGCAGCTTAGCTGGAGTCTCCTACAATGAGCAGTTCTTC. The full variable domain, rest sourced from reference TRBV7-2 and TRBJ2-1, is GAGVSQSPSNKVTEKGKDVELRCDPISGHTALYWYRQSLGQGLEFLIYFQGNSAPDKSGLPSDRFSAERTGGSVSTLTIQRTQQEDSAVYLCASSLAGVSYNEQFFGPGTRLTVL.

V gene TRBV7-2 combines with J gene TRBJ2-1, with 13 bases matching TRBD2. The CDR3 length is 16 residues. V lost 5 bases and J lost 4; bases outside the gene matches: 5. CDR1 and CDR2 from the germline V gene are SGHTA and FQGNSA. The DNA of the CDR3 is TGTGCCAGCAGCCCACTAGCGGGAGGGTGGTACAATGAGCAGTTCTTC. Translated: CASSPLAGGWYNEQFF.

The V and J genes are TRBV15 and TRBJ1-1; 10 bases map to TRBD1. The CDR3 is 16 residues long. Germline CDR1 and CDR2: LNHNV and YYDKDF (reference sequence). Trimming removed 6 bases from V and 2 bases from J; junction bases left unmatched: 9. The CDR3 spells CATSQGQGPFNTEAFF. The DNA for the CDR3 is TGTGCCACCAGTCAGGGACAGGGGCCGTTTAACACTGAAGCTTTCTTT. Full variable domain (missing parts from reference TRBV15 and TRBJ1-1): DAMVIQNPRYQVTQFGKPVTLSCSQTLNHNVMYWYQQKSSQAPKLLFHYYDKDFNNEADTPDNFQSRRPNTSFCFLDIRSPGLGDTAMYLCATSQGQGPFNTEAFFGQGTRLTVV.

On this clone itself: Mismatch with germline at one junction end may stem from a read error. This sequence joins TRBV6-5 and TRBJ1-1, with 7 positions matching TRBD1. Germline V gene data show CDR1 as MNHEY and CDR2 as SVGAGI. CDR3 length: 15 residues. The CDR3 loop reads CVSSYSGQQNTEAFF. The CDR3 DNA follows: TGTGTCAGCAGTTACTCGGGACAGCAGAACACTGAAGCTTTCTTT.

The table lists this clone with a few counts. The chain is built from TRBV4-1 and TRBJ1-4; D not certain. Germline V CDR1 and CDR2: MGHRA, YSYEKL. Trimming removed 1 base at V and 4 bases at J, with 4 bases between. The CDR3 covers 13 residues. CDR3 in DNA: TGCGCCAGCAGCCAAGTAGATAATGAAAAACTGTTTTTT. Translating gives CASSQVDNEKLFF.

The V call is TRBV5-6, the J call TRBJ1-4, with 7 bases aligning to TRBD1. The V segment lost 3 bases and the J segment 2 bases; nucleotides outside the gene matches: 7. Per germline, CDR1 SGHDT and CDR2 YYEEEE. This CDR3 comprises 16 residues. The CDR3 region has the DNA TGTGCCAGCAGCTATGACACAGGGGCGACTAATGAAAAACTGTTTTTT. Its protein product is CASSYDTGATNEKLFF.

CDR3 nucleotide sequence: TGCGCCAGCAGCCCCGGGGTAGAGGAAAAACTGTTTTTT. Encoded protein: CASSPGVEEKLFF. This chain uses TRBV5-1 with TRBJ1-4; no definite D call. CDR3 length: 13 amino acids. V was pared by 4 bases and J by 8 bases, with 12 bases between. CDR1 and CDR2 (germline): SGHRS, YFSETQ.

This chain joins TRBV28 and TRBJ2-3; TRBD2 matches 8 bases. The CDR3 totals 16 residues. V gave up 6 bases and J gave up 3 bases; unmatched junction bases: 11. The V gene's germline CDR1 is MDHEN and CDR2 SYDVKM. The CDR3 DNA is TGTGCCAGCAGCCTGACTAGCGATAGGGGTACAGATACGCAGTATTTT. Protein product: CASSLTSDRGTDTQYF.

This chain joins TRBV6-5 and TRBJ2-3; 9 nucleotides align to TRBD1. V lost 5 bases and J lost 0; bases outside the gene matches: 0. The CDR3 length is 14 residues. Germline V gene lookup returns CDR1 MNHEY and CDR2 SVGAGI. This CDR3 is CASSTGGSTDTQYF. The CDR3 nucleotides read TGTGCCAGCAGTACAGGGGGCAGCACAGATACGCAGTATTTT.

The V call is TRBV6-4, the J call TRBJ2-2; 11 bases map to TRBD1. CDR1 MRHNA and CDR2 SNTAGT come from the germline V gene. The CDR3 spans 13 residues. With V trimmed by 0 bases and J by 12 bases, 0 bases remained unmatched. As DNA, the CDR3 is TGTGCCAGCAGTGACTCGGACAGGGGGCAGCTGTTTTTT. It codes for CASSDSDRGQLFF.

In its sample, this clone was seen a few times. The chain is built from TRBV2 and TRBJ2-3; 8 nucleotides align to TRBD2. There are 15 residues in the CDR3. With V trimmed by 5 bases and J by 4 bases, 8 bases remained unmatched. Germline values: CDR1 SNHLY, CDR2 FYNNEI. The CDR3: CASSRRGGEADTQYF. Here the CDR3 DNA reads TGTGCCAGCAGTCGACGGGGGGGTGAAGCAGATACGCAGTATTTT.

CDR3 bases: TGTGCCAGCAGTTACTGGACAGGGGGCGACCGGGAGACCCAGTACTTC. Encoded protein: CASSYWTGGDRETQYF. The chain joins TRBV28 to TRBJ2-5; 11 nucleotides line up with TRBD1. This CDR3 is 16 amino acids long. CDR1 MDHEN and CDR2 SYDVKM come from the germline V gene. Germline trimming cut 4 bases from V and 5 bases from J; bases unmatched to any gene: 9.

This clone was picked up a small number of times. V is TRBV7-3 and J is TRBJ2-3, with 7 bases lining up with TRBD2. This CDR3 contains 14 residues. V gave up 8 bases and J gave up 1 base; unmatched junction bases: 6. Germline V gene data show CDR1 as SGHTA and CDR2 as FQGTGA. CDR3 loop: CASGGGEGTDTQYF. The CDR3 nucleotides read TGTGCCAGCGGCGGGGGAGAGGGCACAGATACGCAGTATTTT. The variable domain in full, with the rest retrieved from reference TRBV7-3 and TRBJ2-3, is GAGVSQTPSNKVTEKGKYVELRCDPISGHTALYWYRQSLGQGPEFLIYFQGTGAADDSGLPNDRFFAVRPEGSVSTLKIQRTERGDSAVYLCASGGGEGTDTQYFGPGTRLTVL.

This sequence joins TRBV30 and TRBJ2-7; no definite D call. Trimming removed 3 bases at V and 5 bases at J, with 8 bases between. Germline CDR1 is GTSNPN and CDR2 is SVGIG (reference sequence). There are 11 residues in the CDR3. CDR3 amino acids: CAWRENNEQYF. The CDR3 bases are TGTGCCTGGAGGGAGAATAACGAGCAGTACTTC.

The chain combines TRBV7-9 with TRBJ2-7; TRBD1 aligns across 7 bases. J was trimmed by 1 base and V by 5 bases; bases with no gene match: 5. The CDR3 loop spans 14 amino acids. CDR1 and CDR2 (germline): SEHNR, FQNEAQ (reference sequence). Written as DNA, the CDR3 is TGTGCCAGCAGCCCACCGGGACAGTCCTACGAGCAGTACTTC. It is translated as CASSPPGQSYEQYF.

The CDR3 loop is CASSDRGFAETQYF. CDR3 DNA sequence: TGTGCCAGCAGTGACCGGGGATTCGCTGAGACCCAGTACTTC. The V and J genes are TRBV6-4 and TRBJ2-5, with D tentatively TRBD2 (5 bases). The V and J ends lost 2 bases and 5 bases respectively, with 12 bases between them. Germline values: CDR1 MRHNA, CDR2 SNTAGT. This CDR3 is 14 amino acids long.

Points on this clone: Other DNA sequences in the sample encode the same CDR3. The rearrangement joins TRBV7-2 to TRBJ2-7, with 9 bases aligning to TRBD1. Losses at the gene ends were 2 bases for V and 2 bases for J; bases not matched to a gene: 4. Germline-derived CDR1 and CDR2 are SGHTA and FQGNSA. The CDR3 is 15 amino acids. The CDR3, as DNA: TGTGCCAGCAGCTTACGTTGGACAGGGGCCTACGAGCAGTACTTC. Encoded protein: CASSLRWTGAYEQYF.

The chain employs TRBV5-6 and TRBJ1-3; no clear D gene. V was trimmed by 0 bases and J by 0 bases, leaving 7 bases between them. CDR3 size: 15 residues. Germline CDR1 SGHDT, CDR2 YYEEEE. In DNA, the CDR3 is TGTGCCAGCAGCTTGGGTCAGTACTCTGGAAACACCATATATTTT. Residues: CASSLGQYSGNTIYF.

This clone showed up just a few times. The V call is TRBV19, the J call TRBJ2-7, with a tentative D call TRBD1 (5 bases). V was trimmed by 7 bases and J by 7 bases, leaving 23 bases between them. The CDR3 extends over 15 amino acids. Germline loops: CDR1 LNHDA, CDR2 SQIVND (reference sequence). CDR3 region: CASMVQASGYGEQYF. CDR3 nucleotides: TGTGCCAGTATGGTACAGGCTAGTGGTTACGGGGAGCAGTACTTC.